These 3 T cell receptor beta chains originate from one sample sequenced in a study of T cell responses to AZD1222 COVID-19 vaccine. TCRdb keeps only in-frame clones here, not all; method: immunoSEQ multiplex PCR. The sample lists 53,000 or so clones, 65% to 90% occurring once. The sequenced sample was peripheral blood, obtained 28 days after the second AZD1222 dose. The receptor set was obtained from an adult who received the AZD1222 COVID-19 vaccine.

The chain is built from TRBV3-1 (or the pseudogene TRBV3-2) and TRBJ2-7, with D perhaps matching TRBD2 (5 bases). Trimming took 0 bases from V and 5 from J, leaving 14 bases between them. This CDR3 has 15 amino acids. Germline CDR1 LGHDT, CDR2 YNNKEL (reference sequence). The CDR3 sequence: CASSQDVDYYNEQYF. The CDR3 nucleotides read TGTGCCAGCAGCCAAGATGTTGACTACTACAACGAGCAGTACTTC.

The chain uses TRBV4-2 and TRBJ2-1; 7 nucleotides line up with TRBD2. There are 16 residues in the CDR3. Germline CDR1 LGHNA, CDR2 YNFKEQ. The V and J ends lost 0 bases and 10 bases, in that order; junction bases with no gene match: 12. CDR3 DNA sequence: TGTGCCAGCAGCCAAGAGGGGGACGGGGGGAAGGGAGAGCAGTTCTTC. Its translation is CASSQEGDGGKGEQFF.

The chain employs TRBV11-3 and TRBJ2-1, with D possibly being TRBD1 or TRBD2 (5 bases each). The V and J ends lost 8 bases and 5 bases respectively, with 13 bases between them. The CDR3 sequence is 13 residues long. Germline lookup yields CDR1 SGHNT and CDR2 YENEEA. CDR3 loop: CASAPGLHNEQFF. The DNA for the CDR3 is TGTGCCAGCGCCCCGGGGCTTCACAATGAGCAGTTCTTC. Full variable domain (rest looked up from reference TRBV11-3 and TRBJ2-1): EAGVVQSPRYKIIEKKQPVAFWCNPISGHNTLYWYLQNLGQGPELLIRYENEEAVDDSQLPKDRFSAERLKGVDSTLKIQPAELGDSAVYLCASAPGLHNEQFFGPGTRLTVL.